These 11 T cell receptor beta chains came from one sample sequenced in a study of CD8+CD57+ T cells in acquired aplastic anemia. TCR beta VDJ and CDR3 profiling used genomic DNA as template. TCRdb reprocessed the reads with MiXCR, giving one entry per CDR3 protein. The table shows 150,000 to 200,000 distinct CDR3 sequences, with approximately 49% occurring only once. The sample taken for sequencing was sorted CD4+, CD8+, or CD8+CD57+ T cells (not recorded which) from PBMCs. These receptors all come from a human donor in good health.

The CDR3 loop reads CSVARGWPQETQYF. As DNA, the CDR3 is TGCAGCGTTGCCAGGGGATGGCCTCAAGAGACCCAGTACTTC. This chain uses TRBV29-1 with TRBJ2-5; TRBD1 is a possible D gene (6 bases). The CDR3 loop spans 14 amino acids. Trimming took 4 bases from V and 2 from J, leaving 14 bases between them. Germline loops: CDR1 SQVTM, CDR2 ANQGSEA. The entire variable domain, with the rest obtained from reference TRBV29-1 and TRBJ2-5, is as follows: SAVISQKPSRDICQRGTSLTIQCQVDSQVTMMFWYRQQPGQSLTLIATANQGSEATYESGFVIDKFPISRPNLTFSTLTVSNMSPEDSSIYLCSVARGWPQETQYFGPGTRLLVL.

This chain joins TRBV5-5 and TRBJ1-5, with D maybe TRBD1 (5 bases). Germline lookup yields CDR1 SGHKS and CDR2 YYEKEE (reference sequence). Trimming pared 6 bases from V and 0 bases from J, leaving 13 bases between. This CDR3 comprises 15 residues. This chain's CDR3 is CASTPGEYSNQPQHF. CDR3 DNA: TGTGCCAGCACCCCGGGGGAGTATAGCAATCAGCCCCAGCATTTT.

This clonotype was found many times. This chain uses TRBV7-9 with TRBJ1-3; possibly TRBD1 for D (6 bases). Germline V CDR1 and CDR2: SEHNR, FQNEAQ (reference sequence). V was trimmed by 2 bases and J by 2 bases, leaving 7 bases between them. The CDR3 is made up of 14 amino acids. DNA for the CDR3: TGTGCCAGCAGCTTATCAGGGGCTGGAAACACCATATATTTT. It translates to CASSLSGAGNTIYF.

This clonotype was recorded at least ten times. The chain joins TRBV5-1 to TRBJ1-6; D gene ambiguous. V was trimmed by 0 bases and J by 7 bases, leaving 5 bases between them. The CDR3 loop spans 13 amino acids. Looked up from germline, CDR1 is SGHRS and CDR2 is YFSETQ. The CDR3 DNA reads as TGCGCCAGCAGCTTGGGGACGAATTCACCCCTCCACTTT. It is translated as CASSLGTNSPLHF.

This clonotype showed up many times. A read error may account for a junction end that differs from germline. CDR3 protein: CASSPGHGSYNEQFF. The CDR3 nucleotides read TGTGCCAGCAGCCCGGGTCACGGGAGCTACAATGAGCAGTTCTTC. J is TRBJ2-1 and V is TRBV4-1, with D possibly TRBD2 on 6 matching bases. This CDR3 is 15 amino acids long. Germline CDR1 is MGHRA and CDR2 is YSYEKL.

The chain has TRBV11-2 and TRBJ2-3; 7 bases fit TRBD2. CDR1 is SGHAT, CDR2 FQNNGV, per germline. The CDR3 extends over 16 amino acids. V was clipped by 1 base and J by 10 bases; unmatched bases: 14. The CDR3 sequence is CASSLVTREPLGSQYF. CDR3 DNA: TGTGCCAGCAGCTTAGTGACGCGGGAGCCTCTCGGGTCGCAGTATTTT.

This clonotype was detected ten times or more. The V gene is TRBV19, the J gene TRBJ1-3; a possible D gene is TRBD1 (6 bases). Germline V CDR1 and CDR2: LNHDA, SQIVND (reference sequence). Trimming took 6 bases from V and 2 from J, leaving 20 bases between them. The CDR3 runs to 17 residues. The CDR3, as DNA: TGTGCCAGTAGATCCAGGATAACAGGGTTCGCTGGAAACACCATATATTTT. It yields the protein CASRSRITGFAGNTIYF.

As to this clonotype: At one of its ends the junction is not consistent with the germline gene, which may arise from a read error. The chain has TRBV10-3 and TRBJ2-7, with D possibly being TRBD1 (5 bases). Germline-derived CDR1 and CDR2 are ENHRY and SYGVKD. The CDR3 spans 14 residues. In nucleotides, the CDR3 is TGTGCCAGCAGTTCTCCCATGACAGCCTACGGGCAGTACTTC. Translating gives CASSSPMTAYGQYF.

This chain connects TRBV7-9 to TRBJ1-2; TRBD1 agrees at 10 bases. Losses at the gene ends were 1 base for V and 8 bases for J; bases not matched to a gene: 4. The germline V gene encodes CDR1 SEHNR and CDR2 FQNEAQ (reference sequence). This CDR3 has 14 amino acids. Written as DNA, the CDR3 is TGTGCCAGCAGCTTAGAAGGGACAGGGGTCGGCTACACCTTC. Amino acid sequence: CASSLEGTGVGYTF.

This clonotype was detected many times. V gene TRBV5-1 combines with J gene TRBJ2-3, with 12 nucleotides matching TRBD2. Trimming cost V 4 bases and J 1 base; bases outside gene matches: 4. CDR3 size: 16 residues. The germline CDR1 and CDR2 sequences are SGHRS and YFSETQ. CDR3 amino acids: CASSIGTSGRTDTQYF. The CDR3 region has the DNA TGCGCCAGCAGCATCGGGACTAGCGGGCGCACAGATACGCAGTATTTT.

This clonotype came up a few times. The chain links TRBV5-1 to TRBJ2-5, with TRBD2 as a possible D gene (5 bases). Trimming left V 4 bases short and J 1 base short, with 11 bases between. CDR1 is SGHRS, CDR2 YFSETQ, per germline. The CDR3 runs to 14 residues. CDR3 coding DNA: TGCGCCAGCAGCCCCCCCAGCGGCCAAGAGACCCAGTACTTC. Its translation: CASSPPSGQETQYF. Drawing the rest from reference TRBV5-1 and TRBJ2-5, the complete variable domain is KAGVTQTPRYLIKTRGQQVTLSCSPISGHRSVSWYQQTPGQGLQFLFEYFSETQRNKGNFPGRFSGRQFSNSRSEMNVSTLELGDSALYLCASSPPSGQETQYFGPGTRLLVL.